The entry below describes one T cell receptor (beta chain). This receptor's antigen is unknown. No qualities accompany the bases; no much larger clone lies one base away. The sample belongs to a study of blood T cell repertoires in COVID-19 (dated by TCRdb to about 2020). For the study in its entirety: Samples from collaborators originated in the United States, Italy and Spain and spanned both the acute and convalescent phases of COVID-19. The prospective study material was composed of cDNA or gDNA derived from T cells, B-cell-depleted T cells, or PBMCs. Deeply sampled blood TCRbeta repertoires from subjects exposed to, actively infected with, or recovered from COVID-19 were included in the dataset. A freely available public database, intended as a resource for researchers studying the immune response to SARS-CoV-2, is where the repertoires were released. The samples were drawn from two sources: the first 160 participants of the ongoing ImmuneRACE study, and about 1,300 subjects contributed by 6 global collaborators. Nearly every sample came with metadata listing a de-identified subject ID, COVID-19 status, age in years and sex. Where HLA class I and class II types were available, the types were taken from metadata supplied by the sample provider, not from assay-based typing. Points the paper makes about the study in general: The quantity of clinical and demographic metadata differed by source and by participant and was supplied without curation.

Each collaborating institution followed its own protocols to collect whole blood in K2EDTA tubes. Collaborator samples were shipped for TCRbeta analysis as frozen whole blood, isolated PBMCs, or DNA extracted from either sample type. TCRbeta CDR3 regions were amplified from genomic DNA using the immunoSEQ Assay, a bias-controlled multiplex PCR. The original pipeline was this. The number of nucleated cells in each sample was estimated from the amplification of reference gene primers within the assay. To quantify the absolute abundance of each unique TCRbeta CDR3 rearrangement, sequence reads were collapsed and filtered. For each sample, productive Simpson clonality was calculated as the square root of Simpson's diversity index across productive rearrangements. The table was pulled from immuneACCESS by TCRdb, which kept in-frame rearrangements only. Such tables lose some clones; where checked, under half of the loss comes from unresolved V genes, and the rest has no known cause. D and trimming were read from the DNA, whereas the V and J calls and clone size are those reported in that table. The sample contains 150,000 to 200,000 clones, around 80% of them found a single time. The ten largest make up less than 9.5% of the sample.

Sequencing was performed on peripheral blood. This receptor was taken from a man aged 55-75 years with acute or convalescent COVID-19.

DNA sequence: TGTGCCATCAATCTCGGACAGGGTCTGAGCTCTACCGGGGAGCTGTTTTTT. It translates to CAINLGQGLSSTGELFF. The rearrangement combines TRBV10-3 with TRBJ2-2, with TRBD1 identical over 8 junction bases. The CDR3 spans 17 residues, from the cysteine through the phenylalanine. The entry retains the CDR3 DNA only, 51 bases that are in frame from base 1. The CDR1 and CDR2 encoded by the germline V gene are ENHRY and SYGVKD. V loses 7 bases at its end and J loses 5 bases; junction bases beyond the gene matches: 15.